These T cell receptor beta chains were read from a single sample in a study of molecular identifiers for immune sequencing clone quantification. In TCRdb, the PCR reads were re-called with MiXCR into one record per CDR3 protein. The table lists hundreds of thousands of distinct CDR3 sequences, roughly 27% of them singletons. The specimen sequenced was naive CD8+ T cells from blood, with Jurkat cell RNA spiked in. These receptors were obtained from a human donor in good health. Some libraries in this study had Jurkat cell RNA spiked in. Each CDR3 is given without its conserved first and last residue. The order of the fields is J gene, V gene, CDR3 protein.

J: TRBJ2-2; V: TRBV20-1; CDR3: SARERGRRTGELF
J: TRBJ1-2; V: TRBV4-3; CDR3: TSSPYGTDGAEYYGYT
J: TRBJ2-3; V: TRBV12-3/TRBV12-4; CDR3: ASSPRPLSSSDTQY
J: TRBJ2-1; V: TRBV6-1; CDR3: ASKDWPSISSYSEQF
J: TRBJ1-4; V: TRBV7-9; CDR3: ASSLANSLSEKLF
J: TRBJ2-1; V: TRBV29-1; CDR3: SVLRNNEQF
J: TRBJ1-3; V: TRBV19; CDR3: ASSNGVISGNTIY
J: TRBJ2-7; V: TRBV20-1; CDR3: SARVTLAGESYEQY
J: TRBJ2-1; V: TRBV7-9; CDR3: ASSFPAGSSYNEQF
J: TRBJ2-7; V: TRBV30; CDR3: AWSVGLAREQY
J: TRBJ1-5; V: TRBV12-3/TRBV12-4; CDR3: ASRGDGPQH
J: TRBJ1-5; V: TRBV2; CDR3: ASSDRSYSNQPQH
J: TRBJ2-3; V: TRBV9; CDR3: ASSVGFSGRSTDTQY
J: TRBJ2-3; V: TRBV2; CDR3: ASSEAPPGTSGREGTATQY
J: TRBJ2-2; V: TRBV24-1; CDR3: APSALAGINTGELF
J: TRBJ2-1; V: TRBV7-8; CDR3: ASSSSGGPFYNEQF
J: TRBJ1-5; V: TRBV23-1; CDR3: ASSPSMGQGKICSNQPQH
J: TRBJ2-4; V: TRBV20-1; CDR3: SAKVQTRNIQY
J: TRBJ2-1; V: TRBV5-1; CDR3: ASSGTTSYNEQF
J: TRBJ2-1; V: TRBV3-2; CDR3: ASSPSWQF
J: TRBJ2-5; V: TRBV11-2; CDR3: ASSSAGWETQY
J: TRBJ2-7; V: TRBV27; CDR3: ASSLTPGAPYEQY
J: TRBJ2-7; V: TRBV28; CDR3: ASLASGTTYEQY
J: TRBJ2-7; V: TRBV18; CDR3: ASSPQDSAGEGDEQY
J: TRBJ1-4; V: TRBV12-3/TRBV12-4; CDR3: ASSLIGGHEKLF
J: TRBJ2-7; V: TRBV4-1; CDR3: ASSQVGAGVSYEQY
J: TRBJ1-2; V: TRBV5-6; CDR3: ASSPNNGGGYGYT
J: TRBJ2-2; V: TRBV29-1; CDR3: SVEESLAGGRGTGELF
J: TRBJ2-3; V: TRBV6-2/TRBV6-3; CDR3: ASSYSNSAYTQY
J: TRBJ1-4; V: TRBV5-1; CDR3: ASSLNPGQGNEKLF
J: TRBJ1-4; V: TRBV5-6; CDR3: ASSLGDRFNEKLF
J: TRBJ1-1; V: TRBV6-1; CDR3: ASSEALDRRVEAF
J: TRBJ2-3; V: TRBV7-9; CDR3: ASRGGLTDTQY
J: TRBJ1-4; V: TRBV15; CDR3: ATSSIPGPPTLF
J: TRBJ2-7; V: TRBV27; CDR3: ASSLQAPGYEQY
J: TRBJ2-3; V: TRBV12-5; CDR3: ASGLRGTGSTDTQY
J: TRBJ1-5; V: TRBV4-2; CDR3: ASSQDLLNQPQH
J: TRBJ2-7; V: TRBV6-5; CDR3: ASSSLVSGAYEQY
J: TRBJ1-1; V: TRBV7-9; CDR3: AGSPTGPNTEAF
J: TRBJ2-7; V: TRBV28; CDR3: ASSLIGTWEQY
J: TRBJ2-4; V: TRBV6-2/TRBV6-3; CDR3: ASSYSEKAKNIQY
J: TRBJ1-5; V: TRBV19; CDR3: ASSMGQINQPQH
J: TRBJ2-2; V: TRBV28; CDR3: ASRVSATGELF
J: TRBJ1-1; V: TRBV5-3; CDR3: ASSFSQWKTEAF
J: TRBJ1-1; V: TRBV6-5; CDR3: ASSPQGTVNTEAF
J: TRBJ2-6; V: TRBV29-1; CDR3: GVEPQSSGTNVLT
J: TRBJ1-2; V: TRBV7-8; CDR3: ASSLAWTINSNYGYT
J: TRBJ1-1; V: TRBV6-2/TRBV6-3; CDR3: ASSRFGTEAF